This T cell receptor (beta chain) was identified during a study of cytotoxic CD8 clonotypes in ibrutinib-treated CLL. Data came from immunoSEQ multiplex PCR; TCRdb stores just in-frame clones and leaves some out. The repertoire holds around 310,000 clones, with about 80% as singletons. Only one count was recorded for this clone. Antigen specificity is unknown. Sequence at one end of the junction differs from germline and may be a read error. Germline V lookup: CDR1 LNHNV, CDR2 YYDKDF (reference sequence). This CDR3 region has 15 residues. Study-level points and caveats: Sustained-remission and progressing patients had unequal sampling times. Public clonotypes proved infrequent, and on treatment they shrank or remained steady. Increased clonality at ibrutinib response gave way to a return toward baseline at progression.

This clonotype was sampled from a human donor with chronic lymphocytic leukemia. This sequence joins TRBV15 and TRBJ2-6; D remains ambiguous. This specimen consisted of PBMCs, obtained before ibrutinib treatment. The CDR3: CATSRQRSGANVLTF. The CDR3 nucleotides are TGTGCCACCAGCAGACAAAGGTCTGGAGCCAACGTCCTGACTTTC.